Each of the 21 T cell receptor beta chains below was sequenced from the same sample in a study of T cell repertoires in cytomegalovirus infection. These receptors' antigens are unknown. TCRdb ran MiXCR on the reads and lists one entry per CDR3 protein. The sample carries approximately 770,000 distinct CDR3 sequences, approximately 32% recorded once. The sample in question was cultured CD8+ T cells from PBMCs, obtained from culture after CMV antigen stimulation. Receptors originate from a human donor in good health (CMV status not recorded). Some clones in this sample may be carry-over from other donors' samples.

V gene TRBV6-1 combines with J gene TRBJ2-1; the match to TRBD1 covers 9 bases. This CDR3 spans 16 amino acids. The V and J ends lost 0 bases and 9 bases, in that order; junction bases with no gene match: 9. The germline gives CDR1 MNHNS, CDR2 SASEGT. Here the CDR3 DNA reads TGTGCCAGCAGTGAAGCGCGGGACAGGGCTTGGGGTGAGCAGTTCTTC. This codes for CASSEARDRAWGEQFF.

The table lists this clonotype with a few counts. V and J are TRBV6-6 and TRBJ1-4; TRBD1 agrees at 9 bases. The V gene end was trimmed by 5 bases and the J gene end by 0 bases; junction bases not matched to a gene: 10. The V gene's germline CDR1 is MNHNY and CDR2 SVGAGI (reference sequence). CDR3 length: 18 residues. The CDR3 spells CASSVRDRDYTTNEKLFF. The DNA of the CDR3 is TGTGCCAGCAGTGTACGGGACAGGGATTATACAACTAATGAAAAACTGTTTTTT.

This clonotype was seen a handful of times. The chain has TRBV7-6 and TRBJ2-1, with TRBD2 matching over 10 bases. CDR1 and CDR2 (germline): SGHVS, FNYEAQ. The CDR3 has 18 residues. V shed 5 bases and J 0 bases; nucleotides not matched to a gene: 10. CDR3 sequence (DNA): TGTGCCAGCAGCGCTTGGACTAGCGGTCCCAGCTCCTACAATGAGCAGTTCTTC. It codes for CASSAWTSGPSSYNEQFF.

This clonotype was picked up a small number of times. DNA of the CDR3: TGTGCCAGCAGCCCCCGGGACGGAGGTAGCCAGCCCCAGCATTTT. Amino acid sequence: CASSPRDGGSQPQHF. The J gene is TRBJ1-5, the V gene TRBV7-9; D might be TRBD1 (5 bases). This CDR3 comprises 15 residues. Trimming removed 5 bases from V and 7 bases from J, with 18 bases in between. Germline V gene data show CDR1 as SEHNR and CDR2 as FQNEAQ (reference sequence). Variable domain in full (rest from reference TRBV7-9 and TRBJ1-5): DTGVSQNPRHKITKRGQNVTFRCDPISEHNRLYWYRQTLGQGPEFLTYFQNEAQLEKSRLLSDRFSAERPKGSFSTLEIQRTEQGDSAMYLCASSPRDGGSQPQHFGDGTRLSIL.

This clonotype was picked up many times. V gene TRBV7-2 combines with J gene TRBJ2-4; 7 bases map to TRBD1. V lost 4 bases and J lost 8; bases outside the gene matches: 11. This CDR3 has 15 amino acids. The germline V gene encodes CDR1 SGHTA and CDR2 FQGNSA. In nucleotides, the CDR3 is TGTGCCAGCAGCTCGAGAGGACAGGCGAGGGACATTCAGTACTTC. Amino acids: CASSSRGQARDIQYF.

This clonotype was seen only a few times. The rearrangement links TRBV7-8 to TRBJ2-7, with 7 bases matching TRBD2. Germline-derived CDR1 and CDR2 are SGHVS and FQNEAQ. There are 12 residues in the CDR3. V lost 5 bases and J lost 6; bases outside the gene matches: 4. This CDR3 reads CASSAGGGEQYV. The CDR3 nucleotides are TGTGCCAGCAGCGCGGGCGGGGGCGAGCAGTACGTC.

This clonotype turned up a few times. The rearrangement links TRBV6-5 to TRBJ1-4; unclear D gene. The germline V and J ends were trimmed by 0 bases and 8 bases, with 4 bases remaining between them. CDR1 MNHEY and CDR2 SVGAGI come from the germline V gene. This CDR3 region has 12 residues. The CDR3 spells CASSYSGEKLFF. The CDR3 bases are TGTGCCAGCAGTTACTCGGGAGAAAAACTGTTTTTT.

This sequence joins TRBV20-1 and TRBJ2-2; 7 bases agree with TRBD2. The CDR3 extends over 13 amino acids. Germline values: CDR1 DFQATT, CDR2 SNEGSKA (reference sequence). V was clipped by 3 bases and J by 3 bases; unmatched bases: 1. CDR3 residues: CSASAGDTGELFF. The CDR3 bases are TGCAGTGCTAGCGCGGGAGACACCGGGGAGCTGTTTTTT.

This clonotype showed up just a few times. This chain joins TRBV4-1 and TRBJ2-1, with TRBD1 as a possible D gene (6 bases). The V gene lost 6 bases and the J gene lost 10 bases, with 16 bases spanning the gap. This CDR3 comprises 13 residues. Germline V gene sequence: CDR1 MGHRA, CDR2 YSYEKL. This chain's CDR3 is CASRRTGSREQFF. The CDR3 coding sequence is TGCGCCAGCAGGCGCACAGGGTCGAGAGAGCAGTTCTTC.

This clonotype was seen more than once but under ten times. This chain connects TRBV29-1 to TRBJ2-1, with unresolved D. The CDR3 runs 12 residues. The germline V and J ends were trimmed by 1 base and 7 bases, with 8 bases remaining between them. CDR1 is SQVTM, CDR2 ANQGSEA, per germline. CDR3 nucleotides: TGCAGCGTTGAAGTCGAGTGGAATGAGCAGTTCTTC. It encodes CSVEVEWNEQFF.

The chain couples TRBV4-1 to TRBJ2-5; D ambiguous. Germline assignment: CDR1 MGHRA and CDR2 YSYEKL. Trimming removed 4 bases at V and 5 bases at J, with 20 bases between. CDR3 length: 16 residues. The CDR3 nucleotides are TGCGCCAGCAGCCGAGTACAAGCAGGCGAGCAGGAGACCCAGTACTTC. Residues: CASSRVQAGEQETQYF.

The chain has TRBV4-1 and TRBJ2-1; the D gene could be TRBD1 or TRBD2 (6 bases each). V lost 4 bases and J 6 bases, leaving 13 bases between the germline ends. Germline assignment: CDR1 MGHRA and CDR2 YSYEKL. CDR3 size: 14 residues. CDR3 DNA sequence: TGCGCCAGCAGCCCCAGGGGACTCAGCAATGAGCAGTTCTTC. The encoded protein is CASSPRGLSNEQFF.

CDR3: CAISAPGKTEAFF. CDR3 nucleotide sequence: TGTGCCATCAGTGCCCCAGGGAAGACTGAAGCTTTCTTT. V and J are TRBV10-3 and TRBJ1-1, with a possible D match to TRBD1 (5 bases). Germline loops: CDR1 ENHRY, CDR2 SYGVKD. Trimming cost V 4 bases and J 5 bases, with 11 bases left between them. The CDR3 has 13 residues.

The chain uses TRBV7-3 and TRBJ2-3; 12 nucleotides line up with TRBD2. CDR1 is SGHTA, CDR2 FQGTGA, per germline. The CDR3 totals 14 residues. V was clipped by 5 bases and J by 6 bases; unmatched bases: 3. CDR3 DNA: TGTGCCAGCAGCCCTAGCGGGGGGGCGGATACGCAGTATTTT. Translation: CASSPSGGADTQYF.

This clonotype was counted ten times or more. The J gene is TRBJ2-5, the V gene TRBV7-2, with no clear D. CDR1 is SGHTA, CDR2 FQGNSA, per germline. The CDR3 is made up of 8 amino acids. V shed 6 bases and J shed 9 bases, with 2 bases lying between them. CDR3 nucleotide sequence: TGTGCCAGCAGTCCCCAGTACTTC. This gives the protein CASSPQYF. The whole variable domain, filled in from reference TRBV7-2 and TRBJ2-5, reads GAGVSQSPSNKVTEKGKDVELRCDPISGHTALYWYRQSLGQGLEFLIYFQGNSAPDKSGLPSDRFSAERTGGSVSTLTIQRTQQEDSAVYLCASSPQYFGPGTRLLVL.

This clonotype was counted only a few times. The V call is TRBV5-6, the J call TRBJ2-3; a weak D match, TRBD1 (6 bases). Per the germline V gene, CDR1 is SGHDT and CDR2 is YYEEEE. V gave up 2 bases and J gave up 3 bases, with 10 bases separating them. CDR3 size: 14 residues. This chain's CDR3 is CASSFGQITDTQYF. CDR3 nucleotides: TGTGCCAGCAGCTTCGGACAGATAACAGATACGCAGTATTTT.

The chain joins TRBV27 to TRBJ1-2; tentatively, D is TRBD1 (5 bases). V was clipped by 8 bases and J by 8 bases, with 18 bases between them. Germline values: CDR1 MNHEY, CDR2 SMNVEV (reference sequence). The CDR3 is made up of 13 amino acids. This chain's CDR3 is CASSGPPPEGYTF. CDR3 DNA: TGTGCCAGCTCGGGGCCCCCCCCCGAAGGCTACACCTTC.

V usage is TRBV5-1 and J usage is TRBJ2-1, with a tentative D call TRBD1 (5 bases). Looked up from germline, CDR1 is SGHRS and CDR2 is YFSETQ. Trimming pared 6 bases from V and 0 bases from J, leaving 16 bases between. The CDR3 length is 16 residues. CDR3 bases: TGCGCCAGCAACACCTGGGGCGGCAGCTCCTACAATGAGCAGTTCTTC. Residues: CASNTWGGSSYNEQFF.

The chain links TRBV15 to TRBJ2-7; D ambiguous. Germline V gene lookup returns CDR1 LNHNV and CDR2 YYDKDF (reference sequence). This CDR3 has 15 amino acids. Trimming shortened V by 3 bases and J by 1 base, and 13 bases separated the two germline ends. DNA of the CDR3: TGTGCCACCAGCAGGCCCCGCACTCTATCCTACGAGCAGTACTTC. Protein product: CATSRPRTLSYEQYF.

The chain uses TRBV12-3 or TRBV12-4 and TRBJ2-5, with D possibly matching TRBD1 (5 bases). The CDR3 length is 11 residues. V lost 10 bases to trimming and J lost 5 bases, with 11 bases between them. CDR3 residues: CANRTGETQYF. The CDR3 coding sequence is TGTGCCAACAGGACCGGGGAGACCCAGTACTTC.

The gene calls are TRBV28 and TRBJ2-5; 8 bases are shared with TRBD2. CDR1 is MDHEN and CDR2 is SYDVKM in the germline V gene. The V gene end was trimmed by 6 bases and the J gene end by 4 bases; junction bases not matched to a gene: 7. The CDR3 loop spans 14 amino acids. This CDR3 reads CASRTGGVGETQYF. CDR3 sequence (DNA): TGTGCCAGCAGGACCGGGGGGGTGGGAGAGACCCAGTACTTC.